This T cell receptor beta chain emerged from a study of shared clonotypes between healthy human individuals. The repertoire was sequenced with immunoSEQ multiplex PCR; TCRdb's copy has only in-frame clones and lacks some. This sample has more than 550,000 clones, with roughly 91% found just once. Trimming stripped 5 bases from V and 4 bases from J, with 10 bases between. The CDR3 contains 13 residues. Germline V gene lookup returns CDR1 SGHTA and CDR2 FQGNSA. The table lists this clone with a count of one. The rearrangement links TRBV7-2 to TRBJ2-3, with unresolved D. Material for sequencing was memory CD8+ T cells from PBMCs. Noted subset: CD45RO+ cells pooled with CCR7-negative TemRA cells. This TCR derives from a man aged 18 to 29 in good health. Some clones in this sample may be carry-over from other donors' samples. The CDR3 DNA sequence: TGTGCCAGCAGCGGGGTGATGGCAGATACGCAGTATTTT. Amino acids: CASSGVMADTQYF.